This T cell receptor (beta chain) originates from a study of OX40 agonist ivuxolimab in advanced cancers. CDR3 length: 12 amino acids. Germline CDR1 MNHEY, CDR2 SMNVEV (reference sequence). V was trimmed by 3 bases and J by 6 bases, leaving 6 bases between them. Data came from immunoSEQ multiplex PCR; TCRdb stores just in-frame clones and leaves some out. The sample holds some 50,000 clones, approximately 84% seen once. This TCR was recovered from an adult with an advanced solid tumor such as melanoma, head and neck, liver or kidney cancer. The chain is built from TRBV27 and TRBJ2-1; TRBD1 or TRBD2 may be the D gene (5 bases each). Material: CD4+ or CD8+ T cells sorted from blood, obtained in a trial of the OX40 agonist ivuxolimab. Here the CDR3 reads CASSFGTNEQFF. DNA for the CDR3: TGTGCCAGCAGTTTTGGGACCAATGAGCAGTTCTTC.